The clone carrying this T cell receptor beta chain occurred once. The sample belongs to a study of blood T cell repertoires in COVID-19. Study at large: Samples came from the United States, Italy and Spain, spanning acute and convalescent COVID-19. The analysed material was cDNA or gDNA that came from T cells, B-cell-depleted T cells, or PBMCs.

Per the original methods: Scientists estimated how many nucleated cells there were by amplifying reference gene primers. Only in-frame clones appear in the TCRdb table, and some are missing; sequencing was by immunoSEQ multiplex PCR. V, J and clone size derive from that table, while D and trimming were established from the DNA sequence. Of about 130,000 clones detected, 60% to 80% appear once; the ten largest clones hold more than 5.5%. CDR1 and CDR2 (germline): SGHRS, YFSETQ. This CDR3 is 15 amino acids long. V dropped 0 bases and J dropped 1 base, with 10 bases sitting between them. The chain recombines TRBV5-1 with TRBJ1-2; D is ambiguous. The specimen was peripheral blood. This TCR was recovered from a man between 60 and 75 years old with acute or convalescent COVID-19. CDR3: CASSLDRTVNYGYTF. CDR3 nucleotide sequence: TGCGCCAGCAGCTTGGACCGTACTGTTAACTATGGCTACACCTTC.